This is a list of T cell receptor beta chains from one sample in a study of blood T cell repertoires in COVID-19. TCRdb's copy holds only in-frame clones and misses some; the assay was immunoSEQ multiplex PCR. The table records under 250,000 clones, under 95% of them present only once. The specimen sequenced was peripheral blood. All receptors come from a man aged 25-40 years with acute or convalescent COVID-19. The CDR3 runs from the conserved cysteine through the conserved F or W. A D gene is named only where the DNA matches it firmly. Part of the rows lack a size; the others show once, few, many or a class for expanded clones.

.	TRBD1	TRBJ1-6	TRBV28	CASRPGQLNSPLHF	TGTGCCAGCAGGCCGGGACAGCTTAATTCACCCCTCCACTTT
.	.	TRBJ2-3	TRBV28	CASSLRSTDTQYF	TGTGCCAGCAGTTTGAGGAGCACAGATACGCAGTATTTT
.	TRBD1	TRBJ2-7	TRBV4-1	CASSQDEGRGLYEQYF	TGCGCCAGCAGCCAAGATGAGGGCAGGGGGCTGTACGAGCAGTACTTC
.	TRBD1	TRBJ1-1	TRBV29-1	CSVGGTEMNTEAFF	TGCAGCGTTGGGGGGACAGAGATGAACACTGAAGCTTTCTTT
.	TRBD2	TRBJ2-2	TRBV30	CAWSTRLAGAGELFF	TGTGCCTGGAGTACCCGACTAGCGGGAGCCGGGGAGCTGTTTTTT
once	.	TRBJ2-7	TRBV10-3	CAISVQDEQYF	TGTGCCATCAGTGTGCAGGACGAGCAGTACTTC
.	.	TRBJ1-2	TRBV20-1	CSANGNYGYTF	TGCAGTGCTAACGGGAACTATGGCTACACCTTC
.	TRBD2	TRBJ2-3	TRBV6-4	CASRVSGSRVVIWDTQYF	TGTGCCAGCAGGGTAAGCGGGAGTCGGGTGGTGATCTGGGATACGCAGTATTTT
.	.	TRBJ1-5	TRBV5-8	CASSLGRGTSGVYSNQPQHF	TGTGCCAGCAGCTTGGGCCGGGGCACCTCGGGGGTTTATAGCAATCAGCCCCAGCATTTT
.	TRBD1	TRBJ2-2	TRBV5-1	CASSPQGAGAGELFF	TGCGCCAGCAGCCCACAGGGGGCAGGGGCCGGGGAGCTGTTTTTT
.	.	TRBJ1-1	TRBV19	CASSIDPRANTEAFF	TGTGCCAGTAGTATAGATCCCAGGGCGAACACTGAAGCTTTCTTT
.	.	TRBJ1-6	TRBV9	CASSPRGATNSPLHF	TGTGCCAGCAGCCCCCGGGGGGCGACAAATTCACCCCTCCACTTT
.	TRBD1	TRBJ1-1	TRBV6-5	CASSKGTGGNTEAFF	TGTGCCAGCAGTAAGGGGACAGGGGGGAACACTGAAGCTTTCTTT
once	.	TRBJ1-5	TRBV7-8	CASSLERNQPQHF	TGTGCCAGCAGCTTAGAGAGGAATCAGCCCCAGCATTTT